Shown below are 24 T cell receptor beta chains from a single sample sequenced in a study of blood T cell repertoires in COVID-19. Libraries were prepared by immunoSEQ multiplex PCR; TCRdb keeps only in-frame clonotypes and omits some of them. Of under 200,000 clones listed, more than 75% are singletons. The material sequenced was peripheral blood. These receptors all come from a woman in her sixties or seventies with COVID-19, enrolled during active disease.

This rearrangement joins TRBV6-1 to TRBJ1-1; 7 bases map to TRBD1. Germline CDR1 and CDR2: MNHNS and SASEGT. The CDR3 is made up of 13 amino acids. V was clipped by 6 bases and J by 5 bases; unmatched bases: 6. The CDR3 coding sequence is TGTGCCAGCAGAGTAACAGGGGTTACTGAAGCTTTCTTT. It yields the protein CASRVTGVTEAFF.

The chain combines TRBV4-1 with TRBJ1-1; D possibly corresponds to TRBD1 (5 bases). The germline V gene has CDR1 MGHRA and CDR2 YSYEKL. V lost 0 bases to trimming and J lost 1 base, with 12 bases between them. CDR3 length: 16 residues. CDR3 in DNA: TGCGCCAGCAGCCAAGACCCAGGGCTGGGGAACACTGAAGCTTTCTTT. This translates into CASSQDPGLGNTEAFF.

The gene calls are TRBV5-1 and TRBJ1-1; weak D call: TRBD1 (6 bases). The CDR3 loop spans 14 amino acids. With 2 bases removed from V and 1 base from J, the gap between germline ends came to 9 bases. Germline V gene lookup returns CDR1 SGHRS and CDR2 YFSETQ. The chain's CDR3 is CASSFTGSNTEAFF. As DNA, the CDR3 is TGCGCCAGCAGCTTTACAGGGTCGAACACTGAAGCTTTCTTT.

The CDR3, as DNA: TGTGCCAGCAGCTTTACAGGGCAAGAGACCCAGTACTTC. The encoded protein is CASSFTGQETQYF. V gene TRBV11-2 combines with J gene TRBJ2-5; tentatively, D is TRBD1 (6 bases). The germline V gene has CDR1 SGHAT and CDR2 FQNNGV. V lost 3 bases and J 2 bases, leaving 7 bases between the germline ends. The CDR3 loop spans 13 amino acids.

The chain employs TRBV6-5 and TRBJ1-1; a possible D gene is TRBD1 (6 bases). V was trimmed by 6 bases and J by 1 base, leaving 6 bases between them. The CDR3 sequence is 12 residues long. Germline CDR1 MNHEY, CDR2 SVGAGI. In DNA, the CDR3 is TGTGCCAGCAGGACAGGGAACACTGAAGCTTTCTTT. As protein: CASRTGNTEAFF.

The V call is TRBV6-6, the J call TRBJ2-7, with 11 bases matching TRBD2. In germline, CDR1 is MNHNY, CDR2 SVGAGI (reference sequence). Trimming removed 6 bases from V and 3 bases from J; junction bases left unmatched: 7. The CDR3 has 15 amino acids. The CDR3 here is CASSPSGGTFYEQYF. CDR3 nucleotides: TGTGCCAGCAGCCCTAGCGGGGGGACTTTCTACGAGCAGTACTTC.

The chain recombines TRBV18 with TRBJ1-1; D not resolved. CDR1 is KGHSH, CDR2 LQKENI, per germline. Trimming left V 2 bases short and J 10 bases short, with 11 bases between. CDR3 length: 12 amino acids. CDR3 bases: TGTGCCAGCTCACCATCTGAACTTGGAGCTTTCTTT. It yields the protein CASSPSELGAFF.

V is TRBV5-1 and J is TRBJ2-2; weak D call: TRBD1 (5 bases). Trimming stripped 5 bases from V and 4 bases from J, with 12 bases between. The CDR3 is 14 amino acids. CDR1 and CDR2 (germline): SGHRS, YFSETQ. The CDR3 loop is CASSSDRPTGELFF. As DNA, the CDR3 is TGCGCCAGCAGTTCAGACAGACCCACCGGGGAGCTGTTTTTT.

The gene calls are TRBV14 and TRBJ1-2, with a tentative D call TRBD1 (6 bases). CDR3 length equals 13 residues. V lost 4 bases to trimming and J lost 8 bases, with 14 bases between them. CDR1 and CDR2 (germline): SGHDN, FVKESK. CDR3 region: CASSPRGGGGYTF. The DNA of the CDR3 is TGTGCCAGCAGCCCCCGAGGGGGTGGCGGCTACACCTTC.

The CDR3 reads CASSPPSLAGDTDTQYF. CDR3 bases: TGTGCCAGCAGCCCCCCCTCACTAGCGGGGGACACAGATACGCAGTATTTT. The chain employs TRBV13 and TRBJ2-3, with TRBD2 matching 11 bases. V lost 5 bases and J lost 2; bases outside the gene matches: 9. Germline CDR1 is PRHDT and CDR2 is FYEKMQ (reference sequence). CDR3 size: 17 residues. The whole variable domain, filled in from reference TRBV13 and TRBJ2-3, reads AAGVIQSPRHLIKEKRETATLKCYPIPRHDTVYWYQQGPGQDPQFLISFYEKMQSDKGSIPDRFSAQQFSDYHSELNMSSLELGDSALYFCASSPPSLAGDTDTQYFGPGTRLTVL.

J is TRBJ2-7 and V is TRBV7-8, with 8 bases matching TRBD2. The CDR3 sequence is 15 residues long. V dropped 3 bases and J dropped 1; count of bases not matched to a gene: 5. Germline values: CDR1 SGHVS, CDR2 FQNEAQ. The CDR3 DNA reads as TGTGCCAGCAGCTTCTTGCGGGGGGCTTCCTACGAGCAGTACTTC. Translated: CASSFLRGASYEQYF. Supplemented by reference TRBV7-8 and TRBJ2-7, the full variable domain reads GAGVSQSPRYKVAKRGQDVALRCDPISGHVSLFWYQQALGQGPEFLTYFQNEAQLDKSGLPSDRFFAERPEGSVSTLKIQRTQQEDSAVYLCASSFLRGASYEQYFGPGTRLTVT.

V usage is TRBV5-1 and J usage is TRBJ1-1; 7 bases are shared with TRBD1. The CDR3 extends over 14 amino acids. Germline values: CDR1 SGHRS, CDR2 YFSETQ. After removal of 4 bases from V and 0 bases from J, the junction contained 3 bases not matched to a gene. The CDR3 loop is CASSPGQMNTEAFF. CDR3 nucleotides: TGCGCCAGCAGCCCGGGACAGATGAACACTGAAGCTTTCTTT.

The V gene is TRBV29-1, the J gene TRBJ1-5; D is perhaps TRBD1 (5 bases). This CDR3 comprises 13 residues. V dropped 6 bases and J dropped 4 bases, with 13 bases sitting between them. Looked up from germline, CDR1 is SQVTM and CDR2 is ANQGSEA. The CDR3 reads CSVLVGGNQPQHF. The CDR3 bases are TGCAGCGTGCTAGTGGGGGGGAATCAGCCCCAGCATTTT.

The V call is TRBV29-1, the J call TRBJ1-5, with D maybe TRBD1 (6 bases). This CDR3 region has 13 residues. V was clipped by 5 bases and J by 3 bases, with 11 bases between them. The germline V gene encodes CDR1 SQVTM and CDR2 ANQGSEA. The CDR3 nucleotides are TGCAGCGTTAGGGACAACTACAATCAGCCCCAGCATTTT. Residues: CSVRDNYNQPQHF.

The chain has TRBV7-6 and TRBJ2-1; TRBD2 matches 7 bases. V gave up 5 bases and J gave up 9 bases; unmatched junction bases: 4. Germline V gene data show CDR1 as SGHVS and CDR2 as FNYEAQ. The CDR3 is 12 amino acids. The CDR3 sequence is CASSQGRAEQFF. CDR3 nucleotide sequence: TGTGCCAGCAGCCAAGGGAGGGCTGAGCAGTTCTTC. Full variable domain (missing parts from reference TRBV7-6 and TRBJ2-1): GAGVSQSPRYKVTKRGQDVALRCDPISGHVSLYWYRQALGQGPEFLTYFNYEAQQDKSGLPNDRFSAERPEGSISTLTIQRTEQRDSAMYRCASSQGRAEQFFGPGTRLTVL.

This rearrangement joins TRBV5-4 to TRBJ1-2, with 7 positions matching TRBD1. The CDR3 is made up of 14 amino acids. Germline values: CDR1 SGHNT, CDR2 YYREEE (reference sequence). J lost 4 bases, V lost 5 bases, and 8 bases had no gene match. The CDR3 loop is CASSPPGQIYGYTF. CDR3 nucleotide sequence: TGTGCCAGCAGTCCCCCGGGACAGATCTATGGCTACACCTTC.

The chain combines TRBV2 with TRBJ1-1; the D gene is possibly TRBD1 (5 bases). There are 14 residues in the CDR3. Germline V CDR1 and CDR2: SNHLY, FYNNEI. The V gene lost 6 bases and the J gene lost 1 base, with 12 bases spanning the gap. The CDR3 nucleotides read TGTGCCAGCAGAAAACCGACAGAGAACACTGAAGCTTTCTTT. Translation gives CASRKPTENTEAFF.

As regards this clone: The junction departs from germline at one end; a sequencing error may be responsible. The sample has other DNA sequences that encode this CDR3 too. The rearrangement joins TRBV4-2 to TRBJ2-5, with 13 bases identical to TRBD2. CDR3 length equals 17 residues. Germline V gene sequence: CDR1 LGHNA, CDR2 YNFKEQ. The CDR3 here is CASSQSPGTSGEETQYF. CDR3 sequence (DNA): TGTGCTAGCAGCCAATCCCCGGGGACTAGCGGGGAAGAGACCCAGTACTTC.

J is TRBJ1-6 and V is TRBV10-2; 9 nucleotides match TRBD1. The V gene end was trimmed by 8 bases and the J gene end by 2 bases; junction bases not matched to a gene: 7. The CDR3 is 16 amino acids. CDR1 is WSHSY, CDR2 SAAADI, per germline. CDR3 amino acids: CASARDRVTYNSPLHF. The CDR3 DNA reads TGCGCCAGCGCCAGGGACAGGGTGACCTATAATTCACCCCTCCACTTT.

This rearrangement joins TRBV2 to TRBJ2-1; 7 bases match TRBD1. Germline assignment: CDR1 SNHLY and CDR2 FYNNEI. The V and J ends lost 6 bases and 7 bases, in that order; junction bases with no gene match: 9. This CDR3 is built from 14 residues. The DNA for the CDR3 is TGTGCCAGCAGAAGGGGGCCCCCCCTTAATGAGCAGTTCTTC. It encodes CASRRGPPLNEQFF.

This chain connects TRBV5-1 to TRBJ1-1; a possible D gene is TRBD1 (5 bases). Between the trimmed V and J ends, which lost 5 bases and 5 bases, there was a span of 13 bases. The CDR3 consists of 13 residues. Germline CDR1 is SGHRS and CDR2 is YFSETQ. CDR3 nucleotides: TGCGCCAGCAGTGTGGGTGGGGGGACTGAAGCTTTCTTT. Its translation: CASSVGGGTEAFF. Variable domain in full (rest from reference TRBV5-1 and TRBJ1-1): KAGVTQTPRYLIKTRGQQVTLSCSPISGHRSVSWYQQTPGQGLQFLFEYFSETQRNKGNFPGRFSGRQFSNSRSEMNVSTLELGDSALYLCASSVGGGTEAFFGQGTRLTVV.

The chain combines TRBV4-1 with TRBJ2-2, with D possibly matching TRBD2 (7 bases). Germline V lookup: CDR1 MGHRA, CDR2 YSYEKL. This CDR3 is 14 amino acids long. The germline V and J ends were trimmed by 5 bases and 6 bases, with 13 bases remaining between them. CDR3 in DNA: TGCGCCAGCAGCACACGGGGGGCCCCCGGGGAGCTGTTTTTT. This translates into CASSTRGAPGELFF.

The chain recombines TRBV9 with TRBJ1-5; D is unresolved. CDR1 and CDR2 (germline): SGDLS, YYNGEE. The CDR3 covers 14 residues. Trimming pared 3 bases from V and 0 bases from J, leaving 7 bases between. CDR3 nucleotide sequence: TGTGCCAGCAGCGCACTAAATAGCAATCAGCCCCAGCATTTT. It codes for CASSALNSNQPQHF.

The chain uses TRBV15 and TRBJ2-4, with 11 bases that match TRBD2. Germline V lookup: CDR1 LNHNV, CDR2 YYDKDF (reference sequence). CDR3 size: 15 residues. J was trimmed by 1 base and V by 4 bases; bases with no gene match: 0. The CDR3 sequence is CATSTSGGAKNIQYF. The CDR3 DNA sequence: TGTGCCACCAGCACTAGCGGGGGGGCCAAAAACATTCAGTACTTC.